The clone carrying this T cell receptor beta chain has a count of ten or more. Its target is not known. This sample is drawn from a study of T cell repertoires in cytomegalovirus infection. Overall study results and limits: Ex vivo responses were dominated by HLA-C-restricted CMV-specific TCR beta clonotypes.

MiXCR was run by TCRdb on the reads, yielding one entry per CDR3 protein. Altogether hundreds of thousands of distinct CDR3 sequences are present, 31% being singletons, with the ten largest covering around an eighth. The CDR3 length is 12 residues. V lost 6 bases, J lost 7 bases, and 10 bases lay in between. The rearrangement uses TRBV12-3 or TRBV12-4 and TRBJ2-1; no reliable D call. The clonotype comes from a human donor in good health (CMV status not recorded). Some clones in this sample may be carry-over from other donors' samples. The material was cultured CD8+ T cells from PBMCs, obtained from culture after CMV antigen stimulation. CDR3 residues: CASSLSPNEQFF. The CDR3 bases are TGTGCCAGCAGCCTCAGCCCGAATGAGCAGTTCTTC.